The 28 T cell receptor beta chains in this list originate from one sample, sequenced in a study of T cells in Graves' hyperthyroidism and ophthalmopathy. The TCR beta CDR3 regions underwent amplification using RNA transcripts as the source. Researchers ran a first-round RT-PCR on the TCR CDR3 using the HTBI primer set. TCRdb processed the multiplex PCR reads anew with MiXCR; each CDR3 protein has one entry. The data show roughly 290,000 distinct CDR3 sequences, with about an eighth seen just once and approximately 7.9% held by the top ten. The sequenced sample consisted of blood. The receptors stem from a woman aged 40 to 55 with Graves' hyperthyroidism.

This clonotype appeared a few times. This chain links TRBV5-1 with TRBJ2-1; TRBD2 matches at 7 bases. CDR3 length equals 14 residues. The germline V gene encodes CDR1 SGHRS and CDR2 YFSETQ. V lost 0 bases and J lost 4; bases outside the gene matches: 1. CDR3 DNA sequence: TGCGCCAGCAGCTTGGGGACTAGGTACAATGAGCAGTTCTTC. Translating gives CASSLGTRYNEQFF.

This clonotype has more than one count but fewer than ten. The V gene is TRBV6-1, the J gene TRBJ2-2; TRBD2 aligns across 13 bases. The J segment lost 9 bases and the V segment lost 1 base, leaving 8 bases of the junction unmatched. The CDR3 consists of 17 residues. Germline values: CDR1 MNHNS, CDR2 SASEGT. The CDR3 DNA follows: TGTGCCAGCAGTGAAGGACTAGCGGGAGGTTCCCCGAGGGAGCTGTTTTTT. This gives the protein CASSEGLAGGSPRELFF.

This clonotype has only a few counts. V gene TRBV20-1 combines with J gene TRBJ1-1; D is unresolved. Trimming removed 1 base from V and 0 bases from J, with 9 bases in between. The CDR3 is 14 amino acids. Germline CDR1 DFQATT, CDR2 SNEGSKA (reference sequence). CDR3 loop: CSARGAAMNTEAFF. CDR3 nucleotide sequence: TGCAGTGCTAGAGGGGCCGCAATGAACACTGAAGCTTTCTTT.

This clonotype was counted at least ten times. This chain joins TRBV12-3 or TRBV12-4 and TRBJ2-5, with TRBD2 identical over 13 bases. V lost 6 bases to trimming and J lost 7 bases; unmatched junction nucleotides: 14. The CDR3 covers 17 residues. As DNA, the CDR3 is TGTGCCAGCAGATCCGGGACTAGCGGGGACCGACTAAGGACCCAGTACTTC. Translating it yields CASRSGTSGDRLRTQYF.

This clonotype was counted at least ten times. This sequence joins TRBV10-3 and TRBJ1-5; 10 bases fit TRBD1. Germline-derived CDR1 and CDR2 are ENHRY and SYGVKD. The CDR3 consists of 14 residues. Trimming removed 4 bases from V and 5 bases from J; junction bases left unmatched: 2. The CDR3 reads CAISGGTGDQPQHF. The DNA of the CDR3 is TGTGCCATCAGTGGTGGGACAGGGGATCAGCCCCAGCATTTT.

This clonotype was seen a few times. The chain employs TRBV4-1 and TRBJ2-7, with 11 bases that match TRBD1. This CDR3 comprises 17 residues. Germline V gene lookup returns CDR1 MGHRA and CDR2 YSYEKL. V lost 4 bases and J lost 6; bases outside the gene matches: 14. The chain's CDR3 is CASSRSLPPGTGGEQYF. The CDR3 nucleotides read TGCGCCAGCAGCCGCTCGCTCCCCCCCGGGACAGGGGGCGAGCAGTACTTC.

A remark on this clonotype: It may be a read error: a sequence one base away is much more abundant. V and J are TRBV6-2 or TRBV6-3 and TRBJ2-1, with 7 nucleotides matching TRBD2. Per the germline V gene, CDR1 is MNHEY and CDR2 is SVGEGT. The CDR3 runs to 15 residues. The CDR3 protein is CAGSPYTGGTNEQFF. CDR3 DNA sequence: TGTGCCGGCAGTCCCTATACGGGAGGAACCAATGAGCAGTTCTTC.

Many counts were recorded for this clonotype. This chain uses TRBV6-1 with TRBJ1-4; tentatively, D is TRBD1 (5 bases). The CDR3 runs 14 residues. Germline V gene data show CDR1 as MNHNS and CDR2 as SASEGT. Trimming pared 5 bases from V and 8 bases from J, leaving 15 bases between. This CDR3 reads CASSSGTSREKLFF. The CDR3 nucleotides read TGTGCCAGCAGTTCCGGGACGTCAAGGGAAAAACTGTTTTTT.

This clonotype was seen repeatedly, ten times or more. This chain connects TRBV7-2 to TRBJ1-1; D gene unclear. The CDR3 runs to 13 residues. CDR1 and CDR2 (germline): SGHTA, FQGNSA. V dropped 5 bases and J dropped 6 bases, with 13 bases sitting between them. This CDR3 reads CASSLRAISEAFF. The CDR3 coding sequence is TGTGCCAGCAGCCTCCGGGCGATCTCTGAAGCTTTCTTT.

This clonotype was counted only a few times. This chain connects TRBV5-1 to TRBJ1-1; D is ambiguous. CDR1 and CDR2 from the germline V gene are SGHRS and YFSETQ. Trimming left V 0 bases short and J 5 bases short, with 20 bases between. This CDR3 is built from 17 residues. CDR3 sequence: CASSLAARGSGNTEAFF. The CDR3 DNA follows: TGCGCCAGCAGCTTGGCTGCCCGCGGATCGGGTAATACTGAAGCTTTCTTT.

This clonotype was seen ten or more times. The chain links TRBV19 to TRBJ2-3, with D unresolved. Trimming shortened V by 4 bases and J by 3 bases, and 2 bases separated the two germline ends. The CDR3 is 11 amino acids. In germline, CDR1 is LNHDA, CDR2 SQIVND (reference sequence). The CDR3 DNA reads as TGTGCCAGTAGTAAGACAGATACGCAGTATTTT. Protein: CASSKTDTQYF.

The sample holds a few counts of this clonotype. This rearrangement joins TRBV5-1 to TRBJ2-3, with no clear D. This CDR3 region has 13 residues. Trimming pared 0 bases from V and 7 bases from J, leaving 9 bases between. The germline V gene has CDR1 SGHRS and CDR2 YFSETQ. CDR3 loop: CASSLAGRHTQYF. The CDR3 DNA is TGCGCCAGCAGCTTGGCCGGCAGACATACGCAGTATTTT.

On this clonotype itself: This may arise from a read error, as a much more abundant clone is one base away. The V gene is TRBV11-2, the J gene TRBJ2-1, with D uncertain. The V end was cut by 3 bases, the J end by 12 bases, with 9 bases between. CDR1 is SGHAT and CDR2 is FQNNGV in the germline V gene. This CDR3 spans 11 amino acids. The CDR3 coding sequence is TGTGCCAGCAGCTTCAGTACTTGGCAGTTCTTC. It is translated as CASSFSTWQFF.

In this sample, this clonotype turned up many times. The chain is built from TRBV28 and TRBJ1-2; 8 positions agree with TRBD1. V dropped 6 bases and J dropped 4; count of bases not matched to a gene: 7. The germline V gene encodes CDR1 MDHEN and CDR2 SYDVKM. The CDR3 consists of 14 residues. The CDR3 DNA is TGTGCCAGCAGATCGGGACAGGCCTCCTATGGCTACACCTTC. Protein: CASRSGQASYGYTF.

Ten or more counts support this clonotype. The gene calls are TRBV6-1 and TRBJ2-3; 11 bases match TRBD2. The CDR3 runs 16 residues. Trimming took 5 bases from V and 2 from J; bases not matched to a gene: 6. The germline V gene encodes CDR1 MNHNS and CDR2 SASEGT. The CDR3 coding sequence is TGTGCCAGCAGTATCGGGACTAGCGGAAACACAGATACGCAGTATTTT. Its translation is CASSIGTSGNTDTQYF.

This clonotype was recorded many times. V gene TRBV5-1 combines with J gene TRBJ2-3; weak D call: TRBD1 (6 bases). V lost 4 bases and J 6 bases, leaving 15 bases between the germline ends. This CDR3 has 14 amino acids. Germline V gene data show CDR1 as SGHRS and CDR2 as YFSETQ. The CDR3 sequence is CASSPQVRGDTQYF. The CDR3 DNA reads TGCGCCAGCAGCCCCCAGGTCAGGGGTGATACGCAGTATTTT.

In its sample, this clonotype was seen many times. J is TRBJ1-6 and V is TRBV3-1; TRBD1 matches 11 bases. Losses at the gene ends were 4 bases for V and 9 bases for J; bases not matched to a gene: 2. The germline V gene encodes CDR1 LGHDT and CDR2 YNNKEL (reference sequence). The CDR3 contains 14 residues. CDR3 sequence: CASSRGQGGSPLHF. DNA of the CDR3: TGTGCCAGCAGCCGGGGACAGGGGGGTTCACCCCTCCACTTT.

This clonotype was detected ten times or more. V usage is TRBV2 and J usage is TRBJ2-7, with 7 bases identical to TRBD2. This CDR3 is built from 14 residues. The ends lost 6 bases at V and 7 bases at J; junction bases unmatched: 12. The germline V gene has CDR1 SNHLY and CDR2 FYNNEI. As DNA, the CDR3 is TGTGCCAGCAGAGGACTGGCGGGAGTGGTTGAGCAGTACTTC. Its protein product is CASRGLAGVVEQYF.

A few counts support this clonotype. The chain recombines TRBV9 with TRBJ2-7, with 14 bases lining up with TRBD2. The CDR3 loop spans 15 amino acids. J lost 6 bases, V lost 3 bases, and 5 bases had no gene match. The germline V gene encodes CDR1 SGDLS and CDR2 YYNGEE. DNA for the CDR3: TGTGCCAGCAGCGCCGGACTAGCGGGAGGACTCGAGCAGTACTTC. Residues: CASSAGLAGGLEQYF.

This clonotype was detected many times. CDR3 sequence reads: CASSSDRAGFSQNIQYF. The CDR3 DNA reads TGTGCCAGCAGCTCAGACAGGGCCGGTTTTAGCCAAAACATTCAGTACTTC. This rearrangement joins TRBV11-2 to TRBJ2-4, with 7 bases fitting TRBD1. The CDR3 is made up of 17 amino acids. In germline, CDR1 is SGHAT, CDR2 FQNNGV. The ends lost 4 bases at V and 5 bases at J; junction bases unmatched: 14.

The table lists this clonotype with many counts. V is TRBV7-2 and J is TRBJ2-5, with D perhaps given as TRBD1 or TRBD2 (5 bases each). From germline, CDR1 is SGHTA and CDR2 FQGNSA. V lost 5 bases, J lost 4 bases, and 8 bases lay in between. The CDR3 loop spans 12 amino acids. CDR3 residues: CASSGTVETQYF. DNA of the CDR3: TGTGCCAGCAGCGGGACGGTAGAGACCCAGTACTTC.

V and J are TRBV20-1 and TRBJ2-5; D is perhaps TRBD2 (6 bases). This CDR3 spans 16 amino acids. Germline V gene sequence: CDR1 DFQATT, CDR2 SNEGSKA (reference sequence). Trimming shortened V by 0 bases and J by 5 bases, and 19 bases separated the two germline ends. CDR3 protein: CSARDYVGEVRETQYF. Written as DNA, the CDR3 is TGCAGTGCTAGAGATTATGTTGGGGAGGTGAGGGAGACCCAGTACTTC.

A note on this clonotype: A much more abundant neighbour one base away suggests this may be a read error. The rearrangement links TRBV5-5 to TRBJ2-5, with no clear D. Trimming removed 1 base at V and 4 bases at J, with 11 bases between. CDR1 is SGHKS, CDR2 YYEKEE, per germline (reference sequence). The CDR3 is 14 amino acids. The CDR3 coding sequence is TGTGCCAGCAGCTTGACAGCGAGAAGAGAGACCCAGTACTTC. As protein: CASSLTARRETQYF.

This clonotype was detected only a few times. The rearrangement uses TRBV28 and TRBJ2-2, with 12 bases aligning to TRBD2. The V gene end was trimmed by 5 bases and the J gene end by 5 bases; junction bases not matched to a gene: 6. The germline V gene has CDR1 MDHEN and CDR2 SYDVKM. This CDR3 is 16 amino acids long. The CDR3 sequence: CASSTRLAGETGELFF. The CDR3 DNA sequence: TGTGCCAGCAGTACCCGACTAGCGGGAGAAACCGGGGAGCTGTTTTTT. The variable domain in full, completed from reference TRBV28 and TRBJ2-2, reads DVKVTQSSRYLVKRTGEKVFLECVQDMDHENMFWYRQDPGLGLRLIYFSYDVKMKEKGDIPEGYSVSREKKERFSLILESASTNQTSMYLCASSTRLAGETGELFFGEGSRLTVL.

The chain is built from TRBV12-3 or TRBV12-4 and TRBJ2-3; perhaps TRBD1 as D (6 bases). V lost 8 bases and J 4 bases, leaving 19 bases between the germline ends. The CDR3 is 15 amino acids. The CDR3 nucleotides read TGTGCCAGCTACTCCGGGGACATGCAGGCAGATACGCAGTATTTT. Its translation is CASYSGDMQADTQYF.

At least ten counts were recorded for this clonotype. The V call is TRBV6-1, the J call TRBJ1-1; possible D gene TRBD1, 5 bases. Germline V gene data show CDR1 as MNHNS and CDR2 as SASEGT. The CDR3 spans 11 residues. V gave up 3 bases and J gave up 10 bases, with 9 bases separating them. CDR3 amino acids: CASSDRVGAFF. The CDR3 DNA reads TGTGCCAGCAGTGACAGGGTTGGAGCTTTCTTT.

This clonotype was counted ten times or more. This chain uses TRBV12-3 or TRBV12-4 with TRBJ2-3; possibly TRBD1 for D (5 bases). The CDR3 totals 15 residues. The ends were cut back, 4 bases at V and 4 bases at J, with 15 bases in the middle. The DNA of the CDR3 is TGTGCCAGCAGTTCCCCCGGCGCAGGGCCAGATACGCAGTATTTT. Amino acids: CASSSPGAGPDTQYF.

This clonotype has a count of ten or more. One base away lies a much larger clone, so this may be a sequencing read error. This chain joins TRBV3-1 and TRBJ1-1; 9 nucleotides agree with TRBD1. The CDR3 covers 12 residues. Trimming removed 6 bases from V and 6 bases from J; junction bases left unmatched: 2. CDR1 is LGHDT, CDR2 YNNKEL, per germline (reference sequence). The CDR3: CASSRQGAEAFF. The CDR3 DNA reads TGTGCCAGCAGTCGACAGGGGGCTGAAGCTTTCTTT.